These 12 T cell receptor beta chains were all obtained from the same sample, sequenced in a study of cytomegalovirus exposure and HLA in healthy donors. Use of 60 Vbeta and 13 Jbeta primers characterized the PCR. Profiled with immunoSEQ multiplex PCR; TCRdb holds only in-frame clones, not every one. The table lists 110,000 to 150,000 clones. Sequenced sample: PBMCs. These receptors originate from a male donor in good health and CMV-seronegative.

The chain carries TRBV5-8 and TRBJ2-7, with D possibly being TRBD2 (5 bases). Germline-derived CDR1 and CDR2 are SGHTS and YDEGEE. Trimming removed 0 bases at V and 7 bases at J, with 17 bases between. The CDR3 is 15 residues long. The CDR3 here is CASSLEAHGRGEQYF. CDR3 nucleotide sequence: TGTGCCAGCAGCTTGGAAGCTCACGGCCGGGGTGAGCAGTACTTC.

CDR3 amino acids: CASSQRGDEQFF. CDR3 DNA: TGTGCCAGCAGCCAGCGCGGGGATGAGCAGTTCTTC. This chain joins TRBV14 and TRBJ2-1, with D perhaps matching TRBD2 (6 bases). The germline V gene has CDR1 SGHDN and CDR2 FVKESK. The CDR3 has 12 residues. The germline V and J ends were trimmed by 3 bases and 8 bases, with 8 bases remaining between them.

This chain links TRBV5-6 with TRBJ1-2, with 8 bases matching TRBD1. CDR1 and CDR2 from the germline V gene are SGHDT and YYEEEE. With V trimmed by 6 bases and J by 0 bases, 4 bases remained unmatched. There are 14 residues in the CDR3. The CDR3 coding sequence is TGTGCCAGCAACTGGGGACAGGCTAACTATGGCTACACCTTC. Translating it yields CASNWGQANYGYTF.

The rearrangement uses TRBV29-1 and TRBJ1-2; 7 bases are a match to TRBD1. Germline V lookup: CDR1 SQVTM, CDR2 ANQGSEA. The CDR3 loop spans 13 amino acids. V was clipped by 7 bases and J by 8 bases; unmatched bases: 13. This chain's CDR3 is CSAEGQPWEGYTF. CDR3 sequence (DNA): TGCAGCGCAGAGGGACAGCCCTGGGAAGGCTACACCTTC.

The V gene is TRBV28, the J gene TRBJ2-7; perhaps TRBD1 as D (5 bases). V lost 3 bases and J lost 1, with 16 bases in between. The CDR3 covers 16 residues. Germline V gene data show CDR1 as MDHEN and CDR2 as SYDVKM. The CDR3 DNA is TGTGCCAGCAGTTTCCTCCTGGGGCGCCTTTCCTACGAGCAGTACTTC. Translated, it gives CASSFLLGRLSYEQYF.

The chain couples TRBV7-9 to TRBJ1-2; TRBD1 matches 8 bases. Germline loops: CDR1 SEHNR, CDR2 FQNEAQ (reference sequence). This CDR3 contains 14 residues. Losses at the gene ends were 5 bases for V and 8 bases for J; bases not matched to a gene: 10. CDR3 amino acids: CASSPKDREAGYTF. CDR3 in DNA: TGTGCCAGCAGCCCCAAGGACAGGGAAGCCGGCTACACCTTC.

This chain uses TRBV7-6 with TRBJ1-1; 7 bases line up with TRBD1. CDR3 size: 14 residues. Germline V gene lookup returns CDR1 SGHVS and CDR2 FNYEAQ. The V segment lost 5 bases and the J segment 0 bases; nucleotides outside the gene matches: 3. The CDR3 reads CASSADRVNTEAFF. CDR3 coding DNA: TGTGCCAGCAGCGCCGACAGGGTGAACACTGAAGCTTTCTTT.

The chain carries TRBV6-5 and TRBJ2-7, with 7 bases fitting TRBD1. The V gene end was trimmed by 2 bases and the J gene end by 3 bases; junction bases not matched to a gene: 4. This CDR3 region has 14 residues. Germline V gene lookup returns CDR1 MNHEY and CDR2 SVGAGI. CDR3 in DNA: TGTGCCAGCAGTTACCTGGGACAGAACTACGAGCAGTACTTC. Protein product: CASSYLGQNYEQYF.

The chain combines TRBV6-4 with TRBJ1-5; D remains unclear. This CDR3 has 15 residues. In germline, CDR1 is MRHNA, CDR2 SNTAGT. V was cut by 3 bases and J by 4 bases, with 13 bases left in between. CDR3 bases: TGTGCCAGCAGTGAGTCGGGCGGACTTAATCAGCCCCAGCATTTT. It is translated as CASSESGGLNQPQHF.

The chain uses TRBV2 and TRBJ2-1; TRBD2 agrees at 9 bases. V lost 6 bases, J lost 10 bases, and 4 bases stayed unmatched. Germline loops: CDR1 SNHLY, CDR2 FYNNEI. The CDR3 runs to 12 residues. Here the CDR3 reads CASRREGGEQFF. CDR3 sequence (DNA): TGTGCCAGCAGGCGGGAGGGGGGAGAGCAGTTCTTC.

The chain couples TRBV18 to TRBJ2-7; 7 bases are shared with TRBD1. The CDR3 is 14 amino acids. The germline V gene has CDR1 KGHSH and CDR2 LQKENI. V trimming: 3 bases; J trimming: 2 bases; junction bases outside the gene matches: 4. The CDR3 DNA reads TGTGCCAGCTCACCGTGGGACAGCCCCTACGAGCAGTACTTC. Translated: CASSPWDSPYEQYF.

The chain employs TRBV28 and TRBJ1-2, with no clear D. The CDR3 spans 16 residues. Germline V gene sequence: CDR1 MDHEN, CDR2 SYDVKM. Trimming cost V 2 bases and J 1 base, with 14 bases left between them. CDR3 nucleotide sequence: TGTGCCAGCAGTTTAGACGAACGGAGAGTTAACTATGGCTACACCTTC. Translated: CASSLDERRVNYGYTF.